This TCR beta chain was profiled in a study of T cells in Graves' hyperthyroidism and ophthalmopathy. Amplification of TCR beta CDR3 regions used RNA as the template. When the TCR CDR3 underwent first-round RT-PCR, the HTBI primer set was used. Using its own MiXCR run on the multiplex PCR reads, TCRdb lists one record per CDR3 protein. This table has around 520,000 distinct CDR3 sequences, approximately 15% appearing once. This CDR3 is 17 amino acids long. V lost 3 bases to trimming and J lost 5 bases, with 21 bases between them. Germline values: CDR1 SEHNR, CDR2 FQNEAQ (reference sequence). This clonotype was detected ten times or more.

Sequencing was carried out using blood. V usage is TRBV7-9 and J usage is TRBJ2-3, with D maybe TRBD1 (7 bases). The source of this sequence is a woman between 18 and 29 years old with Graves' hyperthyroidism. CDR3 bases: TGTGCCAGCAGCTTGCCCGTAGCCAGGGGGGAAGAAGATACGCAGTATTTT. It encodes CASSLPVARGEEDTQYF.